This T cell receptor (beta chain) was found in a study of T cell repertoires in cytomegalovirus infection. Study in general: A matching HLA type, together with CMV infection, was signaled by public TCR beta signatures.

TCRdb independently ran MiXCR on the reads; one entry per CDR3 protein. Of around 440,000 distinct CDR3 sequences in the sample, about 10% were seen once. This clonotype has a handful of counts. Its antigen is undetermined. Study-wide findings and caveats: Cumulative frequency of public TCR beta families picked out carriers of CMV plus the relevant HLA. What dominated the ex vivo response were HLA-C-restricted CMV-specific TCR beta clonotypes.

This sequence originates from a human donor in good health (CMV status not recorded). Some clones in this sample may be carry-over from other donors' samples. Sequencing was done on a sample of PBMCs.

The CDR3 protein is CASSVGGKNIQYF. CDR3 DNA: TGTGCCAGCAGCGTAGGCGGAAAAAACATTCAGTACTTC. V is TRBV9 and J is TRBJ2-4; D gene unclear. Germline V CDR1 and CDR2: SGDLS, YYNGEE. V lost 0 bases and J 4 bases, leaving 5 bases between the germline ends. The CDR3 has 13 residues.